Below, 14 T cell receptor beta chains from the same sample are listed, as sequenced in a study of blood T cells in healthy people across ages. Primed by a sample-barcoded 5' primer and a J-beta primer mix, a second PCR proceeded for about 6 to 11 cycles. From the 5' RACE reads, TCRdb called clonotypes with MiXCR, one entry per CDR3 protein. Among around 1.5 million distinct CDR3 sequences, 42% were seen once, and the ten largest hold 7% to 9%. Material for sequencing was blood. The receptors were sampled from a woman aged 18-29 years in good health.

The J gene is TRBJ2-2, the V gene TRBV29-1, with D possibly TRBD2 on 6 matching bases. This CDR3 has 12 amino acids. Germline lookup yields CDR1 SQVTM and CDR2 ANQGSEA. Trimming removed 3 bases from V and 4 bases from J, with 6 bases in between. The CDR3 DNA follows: TGCAGCGTTGACGGGAGCACCGGGGAGCTGTTTTTT. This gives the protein CSVDGSTGELFF.

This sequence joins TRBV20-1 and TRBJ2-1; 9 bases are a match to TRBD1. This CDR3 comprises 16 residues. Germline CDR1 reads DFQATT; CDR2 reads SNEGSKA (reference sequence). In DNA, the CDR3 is TGCAGCGCCGGACAGGGGAGGACGCTGTTTTACAATGAGCAGTTCTTC. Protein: CSAGQGRTLFYNEQFF.

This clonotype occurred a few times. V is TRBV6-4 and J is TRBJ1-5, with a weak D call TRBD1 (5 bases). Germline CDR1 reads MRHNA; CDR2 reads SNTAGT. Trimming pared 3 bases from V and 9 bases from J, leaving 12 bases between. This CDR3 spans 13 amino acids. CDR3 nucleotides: TGTGCCAGCAGTGAAAGAGGGACCTGGCCCCAGCATTTT. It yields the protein CASSERGTWPQHF.

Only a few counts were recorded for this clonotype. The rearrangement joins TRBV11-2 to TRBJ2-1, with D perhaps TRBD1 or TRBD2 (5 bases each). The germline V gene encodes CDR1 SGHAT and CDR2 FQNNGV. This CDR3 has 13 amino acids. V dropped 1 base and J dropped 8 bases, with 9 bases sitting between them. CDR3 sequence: CASSLVRGDEQFF. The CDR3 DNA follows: TGTGCCAGCAGCTTAGTTCGAGGGGATGAGCAGTTCTTC.

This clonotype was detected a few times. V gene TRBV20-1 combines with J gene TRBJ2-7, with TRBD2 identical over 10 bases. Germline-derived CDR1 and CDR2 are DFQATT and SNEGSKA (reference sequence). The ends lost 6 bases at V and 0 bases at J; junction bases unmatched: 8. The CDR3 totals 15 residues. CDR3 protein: CSAELAGSRSYEQYF. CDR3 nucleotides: TGCAGTGCAGAACTAGCGGGGTCCCGCTCCTACGAGCAGTACTTC.

The CDR3 spells CASSVESAGLYEQYF. DNA of the CDR3: TGTGCCAGCAGCGTAGAATCGGCGGGACTTTACGAGCAGTACTTC. V is TRBV9 and J is TRBJ2-7; possible D gene TRBD2, 6 bases. Per the germline V gene, CDR1 is SGDLS and CDR2 is YYNGEE. The CDR3 consists of 15 residues. The V gene lost 0 bases and the J gene lost 4 bases, with 14 bases spanning the gap.

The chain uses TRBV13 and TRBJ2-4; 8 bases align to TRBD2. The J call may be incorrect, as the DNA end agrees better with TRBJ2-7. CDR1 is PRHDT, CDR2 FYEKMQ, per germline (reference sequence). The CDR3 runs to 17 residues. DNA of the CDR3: TGTGCCAGCAGCTTGAGGGGGTCGGGACTAGTAGTTGTCGAGCAGTACTTC. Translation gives CASSLRGSGLVVVEQYF.

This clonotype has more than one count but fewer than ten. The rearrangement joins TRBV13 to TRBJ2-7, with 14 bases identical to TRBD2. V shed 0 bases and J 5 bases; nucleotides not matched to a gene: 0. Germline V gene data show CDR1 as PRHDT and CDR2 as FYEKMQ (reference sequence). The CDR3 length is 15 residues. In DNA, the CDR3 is TGTGCCAGCAGCTTAGGGACTAGCGGGAGGGACGAGCAGTACTTC. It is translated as CASSLGTSGRDEQYF.

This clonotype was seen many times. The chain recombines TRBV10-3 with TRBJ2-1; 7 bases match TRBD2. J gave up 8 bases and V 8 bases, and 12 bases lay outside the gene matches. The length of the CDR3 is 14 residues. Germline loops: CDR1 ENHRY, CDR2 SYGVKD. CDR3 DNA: TGTGCCATCGGTCGGGGGGTTTTGAGCGATGAGCAGTTCTTC. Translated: CAIGRGVLSDEQFF.

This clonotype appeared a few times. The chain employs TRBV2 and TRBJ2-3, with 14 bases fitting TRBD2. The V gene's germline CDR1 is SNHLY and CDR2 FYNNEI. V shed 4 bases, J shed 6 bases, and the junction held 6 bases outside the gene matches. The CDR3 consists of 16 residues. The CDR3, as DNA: TGTGCCAGCAGTGGCGGACTAGCGGGGGGTAGGGATACGCAGTATTTT. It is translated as CASSGGLAGGRDTQYF.

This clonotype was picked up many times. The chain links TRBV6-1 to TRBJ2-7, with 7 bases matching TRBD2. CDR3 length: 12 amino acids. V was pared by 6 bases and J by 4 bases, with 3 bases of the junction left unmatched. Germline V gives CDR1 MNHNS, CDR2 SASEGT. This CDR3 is CASRGGAYEQYF. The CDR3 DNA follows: TGTGCCAGCAGGGGAGGGGCTTACGAGCAGTACTTC.

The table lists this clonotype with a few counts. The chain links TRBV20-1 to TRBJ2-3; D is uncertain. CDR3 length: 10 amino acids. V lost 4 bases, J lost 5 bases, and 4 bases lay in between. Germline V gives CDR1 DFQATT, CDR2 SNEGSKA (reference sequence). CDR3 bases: TGCAGTGCTACCGTAGATACGCAGTATTTT. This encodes CSATVDTQYF.

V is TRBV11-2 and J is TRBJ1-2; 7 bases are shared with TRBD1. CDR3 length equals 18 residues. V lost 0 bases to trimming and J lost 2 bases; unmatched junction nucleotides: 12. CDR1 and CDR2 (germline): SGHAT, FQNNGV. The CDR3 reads CASSLETRDRQSNYGYTF. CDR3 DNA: TGTGCCAGCAGCTTAGAAACGCGGGACAGACAAAGCAACTATGGCTACACCTTC.

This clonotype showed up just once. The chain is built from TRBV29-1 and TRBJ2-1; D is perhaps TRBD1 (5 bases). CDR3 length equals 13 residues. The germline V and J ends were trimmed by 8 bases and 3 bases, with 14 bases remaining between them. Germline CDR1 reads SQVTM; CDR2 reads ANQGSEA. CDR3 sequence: CSFLPDSYNEQFF. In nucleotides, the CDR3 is TGCAGCTTCCTACCTGACAGCTACAATGAGCAGTTCTTC.